The T cell receptor beta chain described here comes from a study of T cell responses to AZD1222 COVID-19 vaccine. Remarks on this clone: Its antigen is unidentified.

Germline V gene data show CDR1 as SGHAT and CDR2 as FQNNGV. This CDR3 has 18 amino acids. Trimming pared 0 bases from V and 9 bases from J, leaving 24 bases between. Only in-frame clones appear in the TCRdb table, and some are missing; sequencing was by immunoSEQ multiplex PCR. The sample yields more than 140,000 clones, more than 70% seen once. Study-wide results and caveats: Clonal diversity was possibly underestimated, and the donors were mostly white British, with more females. Only five to seven individuals given AZD1222 were seropositive at baseline. Recipients of two AZD1222 doses showed rising Spike-specific TCR breadth and depth.

This TCR derives from an adult in good health. The sample here was peripheral blood, taken on day 0 of AZD1222 vaccination. The rearrangement uses TRBV11-2 and TRBJ2-4; a weak D match, TRBD1 (5 bases). This chain's CDR3 is CASSLDPRVDRGGIIQYF. The CDR3 DNA follows: TGTGCCAGCAGCTTAGATCCCAGGGTCGATAGGGGTGGTATCATTCAGTACTTC.